This T cell receptor (beta chain) comes out of a study of blood T cell repertoires in COVID-19. Overall study context: There were acute and convalescent COVID-19 samples, and they came from the United States, Italy and Spain.

Produced via immunoSEQ multiplex PCR; TCRdb's table is partial and in-frame only. The data contain 180,000 or so clones, roughly 86% of them singletons. About this clone: Other DNA sequences from this sample encode an identical CDR3 as well.

The CDR3 covers 12 residues. Trimming cost V 6 bases and J 3 bases; bases outside gene matches: 1. Looked up from germline, CDR1 is SQVTM and CDR2 is ANQGSEA. Participants were aged about 18 to 89 years from around 26 US areas. Self-reported history from a screening survey and questionnaire set each donor's cohort. Recovered participants had two consecutive negative NP/OP PCR tests, healthcare professional clearance, or symptom resolution. This TCR came from a woman in her thirties who had recovered from COVID-19. Sequenced: PBMCs or T cells enriched from blood (not recorded which). The V gene is TRBV29-1, the J gene TRBJ2-7, with 11 bases that match TRBD1. CDR3 nucleotide sequence: TGCAGCGTCGGGACAGGGGGCTACGAGCAGTACTTC. It encodes CSVGTGGYEQYF.